This T cell receptor beta chain originates from a study of graft-versus-host responses after intestinal transplantation. Sequencing was performed with immunoSEQ multiplex PCR; in TCRdb, only in-frame clones are kept and a portion is missing. This sample has about 88,000 clones, with over 90% found just once. Looked up from germline, CDR1 is LNHDA and CDR2 is SQIVND (reference sequence). The CDR3 is 15 residues long. V was shortened by 9 bases and J by 3 bases, with 20 bases between the two germline ends. As to this clone: Its specificity is not known.

The material was unstimulated CD4+ T cells sorted from spleen or lymph node cells, obtained before transplant. The origin of this receptor is a human donor who was the organ donor for an intestinal transplant. V and J are TRBV19 and TRBJ1-2; D gene uncertain. This chain's CDR3 is CASRKGAISDYGYTF. For the CDR3, the DNA is TGTGCCAGCCGGAAGGGTGCCATCTCGGACTATGGCTACACCTTC.